The next 22 T cell receptor beta chains were all read from a single sample in a study of blood T cell repertoires in COVID-19. Sequencing was performed with immunoSEQ multiplex PCR; in TCRdb, only in-frame clones are kept and a portion is missing. The data show roughly 120,000 clones, 60% to 80% seen once. The specimen sequenced was peripheral blood. These TCRs come from a man of 80 years or more with COVID-19, enrolled during active disease.

The chain recombines TRBV20-1 with TRBJ2-5; maybe TRBD2 (5 bases). Germline CDR1 reads DFQATT; CDR2 reads SNEGSKA (reference sequence). Trimming removed 3 bases from V and 2 bases from J, with 13 bases in between. The CDR3 is 14 amino acids. The CDR3 loop reads CSASLSGAQETQYF. The CDR3 DNA follows: TGCAGTGCTAGTTTAAGCGGCGCACAAGAGACCCAGTACTTC.

V and J are TRBV4-1 and TRBJ2-7; 7 positions agree with TRBD1. V dropped 1 base and J dropped 5; count of bases not matched to a gene: 8. The CDR3 sequence is 15 residues long. CDR1 and CDR2 from the germline V gene are MGHRA and YSYEKL. The CDR3 DNA follows: TGCGCCAGCAGCCAAGTTTTAGGCCAGGGGGACGAGCAGTACTTC. Protein sequence: CASSQVLGQGDEQYF.

CDR3 in DNA: TGTGCCAGTACGACGACTAGCGGACCCACCGGGGAGCTGTTTTTT. Residues: CASTTTSGPTGELFF. The chain combines TRBV19 with TRBJ2-2, with 9 bases aligning to TRBD2. V trimming: 7 bases; J trimming: 4 bases; junction bases outside the gene matches: 7. The germline gives CDR1 LNHDA, CDR2 SQIVND (reference sequence). This CDR3 has 15 amino acids.

The rearrangement uses TRBV6-5 and TRBJ2-1; 11 bases map to TRBD1. Losses at the gene ends were 6 bases for V and 10 bases for J; bases not matched to a gene: 11. CDR1 and CDR2 from the germline V gene are MNHEY and SVGAGI. The CDR3 totals 15 residues. The CDR3 spells CASRLSGTGGREQFF. The CDR3 DNA reads TGTGCCAGCAGACTCTCCGGGACAGGGGGGAGGGAGCAGTTCTTC.

The CDR3 loop is CASSLPQGSLNEQFF. The CDR3 DNA is TGCGCCAGCAGCTTGCCACAGGGGAGTCTCAATGAGCAGTTCTTC. The gene calls are TRBV5-1 and TRBJ2-1; 7 bases match TRBD1. V shed 1 base and J 6 bases; nucleotides not matched to a gene: 7. The CDR3 length is 15 residues. Germline values: CDR1 SGHRS, CDR2 YFSETQ.

The V and J genes are TRBV6-5 and TRBJ1-6, with TRBD1 as a possible D gene (5 bases). Trimming removed 8 bases at V and 7 bases at J, with 15 bases between. The germline V gene encodes CDR1 MNHEY and CDR2 SVGAGI. The CDR3 length is 14 residues. As DNA, the CDR3 is TGTGCCAGCTGCCCGGACAAGAACAATTCACCCCTCCACTTT. Translated: CASCPDKNNSPLHF.

CDR3 in amino acids: CASRADITEAFF. The CDR3 DNA reads as TGTGCCAGCAGGGCGGACATCACTGAAGCTTTCTTT. The rearrangement links TRBV2 to TRBJ1-1, with a tentative D call TRBD1 (5 bases). The CDR3 contains 12 residues. Germline CDR1 reads SNHLY; CDR2 reads FYNNEI. Trimming took off 6 bases at V and 4 bases at J, with 9 bases between the two ends.

The chain employs TRBV9 and TRBJ2-2; 13 bases agree with TRBD2. The CDR3 extends over 17 amino acids. Trimming at V came to 3 bases and at J to 3 bases, leaving 5 bases not matched to a gene. Germline V gene lookup returns CDR1 SGDLS and CDR2 YYNGEE. This CDR3 reads CASSASGLAGHTGELFF. CDR3 DNA: TGTGCCAGCAGCGCATCGGGACTAGCGGGACACACCGGGGAGCTGTTTTTT. Variable domain in full (rest from reference TRBV9 and TRBJ2-2): DSGVTQTPKHLITATGQRVTLRCSPRSGDLSVYWYQQSLDQGLQFLIQYYNGEERAKGNILERFSAQQFPDLHSELNLSSLELGDSALYFCASSASGLAGHTGELFFGEGSRLTVL.

This clone was observed a handful of times. V and J are TRBV25-1 and TRBJ2-5; 10 positions agree with TRBD2. The CDR3 has 16 residues. CDR1 MGHDK and CDR2 SYGVNS come from the germline V gene. V was pared by 5 bases and J by 3 bases, with 9 bases of the junction left unmatched. The CDR3 DNA reads TGTGCCAGCAGTAAATGGACTAGCGGCTCTAAAGAGACCCAGTACTTC. Protein: CASSKWTSGSKETQYF.

The V call is TRBV2, the J call TRBJ1-4, with TRBD1 as a possible D gene (5 bases). Trimming took 10 bases from V and 7 from J, leaving 19 bases between them. The CDR3 covers 14 residues. Germline V lookup: CDR1 SNHLY, CDR2 FYNNEI. The CDR3 sequence is CATSSSGQSEKLFF. The CDR3 coding sequence is TGTGCCACCTCGTCTTCAGGGCAGAGTGAAAAACTGTTTTTT. The full variable domain, in which reference TRBV2 and TRBJ1-4 provide the parts outside the CDR3, is EPEVTQTPSHQVTQMGQEVILRCVPISNHLYFYWYRQILGQKVEFLVSFYNNEISEKSEIFDDQFSVERPDGSNFTLKIRSTKLEDSAMYFCATSSSGQSEKLFFGSGTQLSVL.

J is TRBJ2-3 and V is TRBV19; 7 bases align to TRBD2. The ends lost 4 bases at V and 8 bases at J; junction bases unmatched: 9. In germline, CDR1 is LNHDA, CDR2 SQIVND (reference sequence). This CDR3 has 14 residues. The CDR3 loop reads CASSTPGQRGTQYF. The CDR3 DNA follows: TGTGCCAGTAGTACCCCGGGCCAGCGGGGTACGCAGTATTTT.

This rearrangement joins TRBV6-2 or TRBV6-3 to TRBJ2-7, with TRBD1 as a possible D gene (5 bases). Trimming took off 3 bases at V and 3 bases at J, with 18 bases between the two ends. The CDR3 has 16 amino acids. Germline V gene sequence: CDR1 MNHEY, CDR2 SVGEGT. The DNA of the CDR3 is TGTGCCAGCAGTTATACCGGGCGGACAAGTCGCTACGAGCAGTACTTC. The encoded protein is CASSYTGRTSRYEQYF.

The gene calls are TRBV9 and TRBJ1-1; maybe TRBD1 (6 bases). Germline assignment: CDR1 SGDLS and CDR2 YYNGEE. This CDR3 has 15 amino acids. Trimming shortened V by 0 bases and J by 5 bases, and 14 bases separated the two germline ends. CDR3 sequence (DNA): TGTGCCAGCAGCGTAGAAGGGGGGGAAATAACTGAAGCTTTCTTT. It yields the protein CASSVEGGEITEAFF.

The chain employs TRBV12-5 and TRBJ1-2, with 8 bases aligning to TRBD1. V lost 3 bases to trimming and J lost 3 bases; unmatched junction nucleotides: 6. The CDR3 loop spans 15 amino acids. CDR1 is LGHNT and CDR2 is FRNRAP in the germline V gene. CDR3 bases: TGTGCTAGTGGTTTTTCCGGGACAGGCGACTATGGCTACACCTTC. This codes for CASGFSGTGDYGYTF. The complete variable domain, with remaining parts taken from reference TRBV12-5 and TRBJ1-2, reads DARVTQTPRHKVTEMGQEVTMRCQPILGHNTVFWYRQTMMQGLELLAYFRNRAPLDDSGMPKDRFSAEMPDATLATLKIQPSEPRDSAVYFCASGFSGTGDYGYTFGSGTRLTVV.

CDR3 in DNA: TGTGCCAGCAGCCCTCCAGGGTCTAACTATGGCTACACCTTC. Translating gives CASSPPGSNYGYTF. The chain couples TRBV5-6 to TRBJ1-2; a weak D match, TRBD1 (5 bases). The ends were cut back, 4 bases at V and 0 bases at J, with 10 bases in the middle. In germline, CDR1 is SGHDT, CDR2 YYEEEE. The length of the CDR3 is 14 residues.

This chain links TRBV5-1 with TRBJ2-5, with a possible D match to TRBD2 (5 bases). Germline-derived CDR1 and CDR2 are SGHRS and YFSETQ. This CDR3 contains 14 residues. Trimming pared 1 base from V and 5 bases from J, leaving 12 bases between. This CDR3 reads CASSLTRRSETQYF. The CDR3 nucleotides are TGCGCCAGCAGCTTGACTAGGAGGAGTGAGACCCAGTACTTC.

CDR3 nucleotide sequence: TGCGCCAGCAGCAGAAAGACTAGCGGTTCCTACAATGAGCAGTTCTTC. It specifies CASSRKTSGSYNEQFF. V is TRBV5-1 and J is TRBJ2-1; 9 bases agree with TRBD2. The CDR3 runs 16 residues. CDR1 and CDR2 (germline): SGHRS, YFSETQ. The V segment lost 4 bases and the J segment 1 base; nucleotides outside the gene matches: 6.

The V gene is TRBV7-3, the J gene TRBJ2-1; TRBD2 matches at 9 bases. The germline V gene has CDR1 SGHTA and CDR2 FQGTGA. CDR3 length: 15 residues. The ends lost 2 bases at V and 10 bases at J; junction bases unmatched: 9. CDR3 bases: TGTGCCAGCAGCTTAGCGGGAGGGCCGAGGCGAGAGCAGTTCTTC. It encodes CASSLAGGPRREQFF.

This chain uses TRBV3-1 (or the pseudogene TRBV3-2) with TRBJ2-5; TRBD2 aligns across 12 bases. J gave up 5 bases and V 4 bases, and 11 bases lay outside the gene matches. The length of the CDR3 is 17 residues. CDR1 and CDR2 from the germline V gene are LGHDT and YNNKEL (reference sequence). CDR3 residues: CASSPTASGRARETQYF. The CDR3 coding sequence is TGTGCCAGCAGCCCGACGGCTAGCGGGAGGGCCAGGGAGACCCAGTACTTC.

The V and J genes are TRBV29-1 and TRBJ1-5; 8 bases are a match to TRBD1. This CDR3 has 14 amino acids. CDR1 and CDR2 (germline): SQVTM, ANQGSEA. J was trimmed by 4 bases and V by 7 bases; bases with no gene match: 9. CDR3 DNA sequence: TGCAGCGCAGCACAGGGGGGATTGAATCAGCCCCAGCATTTT. Translated: CSAAQGGLNQPQHF.

J is TRBJ1-2 and V is TRBV15; the D is unclear. V was pared by 0 bases and J by 5 bases, with 13 bases between. Germline lookup yields CDR1 LNHNV and CDR2 YYDKDF (reference sequence). The CDR3 runs 15 residues. CDR3 amino acids: CATSRDSELRYGYTF. For the CDR3, the DNA is TGTGCCACCAGCAGAGATAGCGAGTTACGGTATGGCTACACCTTC. Full variable domain (remainder filled in from reference TRBV15 and TRBJ1-2): DAMVIQNPRYQVTQFGKPVTLSCSQTLNHNVMYWYQQKSSQAPKLLFHYYDKDFNNEADTPDNFQSRRPNTSFCFLDIRSPGLGDTAMYLCATSRDSELRYGYTFGSGTRLTVV.

The chain couples TRBV6-5 to TRBJ1-2; D might be TRBD1 (5 bases). V lost 5 bases, J lost 4 bases, and 11 bases lay in between. In germline, CDR1 is MNHEY, CDR2 SVGAGI. The CDR3 spans 13 residues. This CDR3 reads CASSRTGRYGYTF. The CDR3 DNA is TGTGCCAGCAGTAGAACAGGCCGCTATGGCTACACCTTC.